The sequence of this T cell receptor (beta chain) was determined in a study of CD8+ T cells in alopecia areata. The wider study: Those treated were given oral tofacitinib at 5 to 10 mg twice daily.

CD4+ and CD8+ T cells were sorted from PBMCs stained for CD3, CD4 and CD8. CDR3 length: 13 amino acids. The germline gives CDR1 SEHNR, CDR2 FQNEAQ (reference sequence). V lost 5 bases and J lost 3, with 11 bases in between. Investigators isolated RNA and reverse transcribed it into cDNA to act as the sequencing template. The assay was immunoSEQ multiplex PCR, and TCRdb's table has in-frame clones only and misses some. The table has 150,000 or so clones, more than 75% seen once. The input for sequencing was CD8+ T cells sorted from blood, taken at week 0. The V gene is TRBV7-9, the J gene TRBJ2-7; tentative D call: TRBD1 (6 bases). The clonotype originates from a human donor with alopecia areata. This chain's CDR3 is CASSPPGDYEQYF. The DNA for the CDR3 is TGTGCCAGCAGCCCCCCAGGGGACTACGAGCAGTACTTC.